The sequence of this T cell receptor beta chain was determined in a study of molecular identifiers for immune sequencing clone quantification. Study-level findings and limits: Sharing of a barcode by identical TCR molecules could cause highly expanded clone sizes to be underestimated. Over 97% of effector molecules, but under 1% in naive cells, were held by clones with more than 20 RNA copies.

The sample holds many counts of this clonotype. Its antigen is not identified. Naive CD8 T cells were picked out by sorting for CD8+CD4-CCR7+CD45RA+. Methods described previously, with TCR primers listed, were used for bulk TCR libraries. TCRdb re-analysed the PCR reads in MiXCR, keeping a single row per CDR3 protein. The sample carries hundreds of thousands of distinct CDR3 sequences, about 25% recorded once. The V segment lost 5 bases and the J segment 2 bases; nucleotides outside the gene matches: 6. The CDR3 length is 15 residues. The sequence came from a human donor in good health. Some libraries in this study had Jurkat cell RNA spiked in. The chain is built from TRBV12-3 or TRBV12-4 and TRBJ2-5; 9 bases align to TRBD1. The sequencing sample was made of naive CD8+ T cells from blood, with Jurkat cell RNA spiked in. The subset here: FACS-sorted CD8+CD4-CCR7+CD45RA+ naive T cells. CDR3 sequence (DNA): TGTGCCAGCAGTCCGGGACAGGGAGGACAAGAGACCCAGTACTTC. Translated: CASSPGQGGQETQYF.